These 6 T cell receptor beta chains share one sample of origin, sequenced in a study of blood T cell repertoires in COVID-19. The protocol was immunoSEQ multiplex PCR, while the TCRdb copy is restricted to in-frame clones and leaves out a portion. The table has some 530,000 clones, about nine tenths seen once. Specimen: PBMCs or T cells enriched from blood (not recorded which). These TCRs come from an older woman who had recovered from COVID-19.

The chain joins TRBV6-2 or TRBV6-3 to TRBJ1-5; D not certain. Germline CDR1 is MNHEY and CDR2 is SVGEGT. V lost 3 bases and J lost 5, with 8 bases in between. This CDR3 is built from 13 residues. CDR3 nucleotide sequence: TGTGCCAGCAGTTATATCGAGGATCAGCCCCAGCATTTT. Translated: CASSYIEDQPQHF.

The rearrangement joins TRBV30 to TRBJ1-2; D is undetermined. With 5 bases removed from V and 8 bases from J, the gap between germline ends came to 21 bases. This CDR3 has 14 amino acids. The germline V gene has CDR1 GTSNPN and CDR2 SVGIG (reference sequence). This chain's CDR3 is CAWDTTKAGWGYTF. CDR3 DNA sequence: TGTGCCTGGGATACAACAAAGGCAGGTTGGGGCTACACCTTC.

The chain joins TRBV18 to TRBJ2-7; TRBD1 aligns across 8 bases. There are 13 residues in the CDR3. V lost 3 bases to trimming and J lost 6 bases; unmatched junction nucleotides: 4. Germline V lookup: CDR1 KGHSH, CDR2 LQKENI. The chain's CDR3 is CASSPTGGGEQYV. CDR3 bases: TGTGCCAGCTCACCTACAGGGGGAGGCGAGCAGTACGTC.

In regard to this clone: This same CDR3 is encoded by further DNA sequences in the sample. In DNA, the CDR3 is TGCGCCAGCAGCTTGGGGACAACTATGAACACTGAAGCTTTCTTT. It codes for CASSLGTTMNTEAFF. The chain joins TRBV5-1 to TRBJ1-1; perhaps TRBD1 as D (5 bases). This CDR3 is built from 15 residues. Germline loops: CDR1 SGHRS, CDR2 YFSETQ. V lost 0 bases and J lost 0, with 9 bases in between.

The genes are TRBV5-4 and TRBJ2-7; D ambiguous. V was trimmed by 3 bases and J by 2 bases, leaving 9 bases between them. Germline V gene sequence: CDR1 SGHNT, CDR2 YYREEE (reference sequence). The CDR3 contains 13 residues. This CDR3 is CASSYPQAYEQYF. CDR3 in DNA: TGTGCCAGCAGCTACCCCCAGGCCTACGAGCAGTACTTC. Drawing the rest from reference TRBV5-4 and TRBJ2-7, the complete variable domain is ETGVTQSPTHLIKTRGQQVTLRCSSQSGHNTVSWYQQALGQGPQFIFQYYREEENGRGNFPPRFSGLQFPNYSSELNVNALELDDSALYLCASSYPQAYEQYFGPGTRLTVT.

V gene TRBV19 combines with J gene TRBJ1-2; 8 nucleotides align to TRBD1. With V trimmed by 3 bases and J by 3 bases, 6 bases remained unmatched. The germline gives CDR1 LNHDA, CDR2 SQIVND (reference sequence). The CDR3 runs to 15 residues. In DNA form, the CDR3 reads TGTGCCAGTAGTATGGCCCGGGGACAGGACTATGGCTACACCTTC. It specifies CASSMARGQDYGYTF. The full variable domain, in which reference TRBV19 and TRBJ1-2 provide the parts outside the CDR3, is DGGITQSPKYLFRKEGQNVTLSCEQNLNHDAMYWYRQDPGQGLRLIYYSQIVNDFQKGDIAEGYSVSREKKESFPLTVTSAQKNPTAFYLCASSMARGQDYGYTFGSGTRLTVV.